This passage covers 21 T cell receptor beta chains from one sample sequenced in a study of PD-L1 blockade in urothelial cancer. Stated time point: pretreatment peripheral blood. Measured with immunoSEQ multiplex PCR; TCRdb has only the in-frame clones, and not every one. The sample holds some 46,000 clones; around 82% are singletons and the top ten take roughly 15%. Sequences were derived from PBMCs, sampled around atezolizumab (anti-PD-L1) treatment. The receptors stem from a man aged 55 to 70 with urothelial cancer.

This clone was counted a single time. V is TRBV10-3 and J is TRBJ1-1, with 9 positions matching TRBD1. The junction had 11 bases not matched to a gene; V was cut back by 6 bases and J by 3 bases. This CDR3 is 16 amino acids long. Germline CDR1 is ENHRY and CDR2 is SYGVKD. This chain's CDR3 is CAIRPPDRGSHTEAFF. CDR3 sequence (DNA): TGTGCCATCAGACCCCCGGACAGGGGCTCCCACACTGAAGCTTTCTTT.

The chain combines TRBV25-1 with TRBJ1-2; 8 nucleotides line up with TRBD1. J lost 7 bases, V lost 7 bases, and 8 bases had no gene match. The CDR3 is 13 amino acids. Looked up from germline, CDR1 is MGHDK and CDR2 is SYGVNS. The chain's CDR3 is CASTGTGGTGYTF. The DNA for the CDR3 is TGTGCCAGCACCGGAACAGGGGGGACTGGCTACACCTTC.

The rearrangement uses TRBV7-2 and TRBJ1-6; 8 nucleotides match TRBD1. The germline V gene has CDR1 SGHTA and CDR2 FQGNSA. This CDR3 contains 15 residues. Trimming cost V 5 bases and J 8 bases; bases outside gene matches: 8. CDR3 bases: TGTGCCAGCAGCCAGGACAGGGCCCTGCATTCACCCCTCCACTTT. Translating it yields CASSQDRALHSPLHF. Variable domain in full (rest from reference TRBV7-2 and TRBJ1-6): GAGVSQSPSNKVTEKGKDVELRCDPISGHTALYWYRQSLGQGLEFLIYFQGNSAPDKSGLPSDRFSAERTGGSVSTLTIQRTQQEDSAVYLCASSQDRALHSPLHFGNGTRLTVT.

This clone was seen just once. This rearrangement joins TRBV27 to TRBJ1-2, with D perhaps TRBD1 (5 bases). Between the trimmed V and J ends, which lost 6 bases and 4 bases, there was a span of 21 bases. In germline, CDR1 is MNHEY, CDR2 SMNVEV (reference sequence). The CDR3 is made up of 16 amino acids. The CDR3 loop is CASRRGLGDLGYGYTF. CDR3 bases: TGTGCCAGCAGAAGGGGCCTAGGGGATTTGGGCTATGGCTACACCTTC.

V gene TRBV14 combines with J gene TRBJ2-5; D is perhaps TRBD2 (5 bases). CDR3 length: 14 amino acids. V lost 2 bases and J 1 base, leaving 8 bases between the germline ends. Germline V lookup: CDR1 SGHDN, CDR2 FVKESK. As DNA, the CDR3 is TGTGCCAGCAGCCAACGCGGGTCCCAAGAGACCCAGTACTTC. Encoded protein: CASSQRGSQETQYF.

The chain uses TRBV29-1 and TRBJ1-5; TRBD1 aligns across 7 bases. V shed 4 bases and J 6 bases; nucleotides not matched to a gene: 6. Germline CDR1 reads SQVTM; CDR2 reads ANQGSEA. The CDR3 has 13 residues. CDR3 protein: CSVGQGLGQPQHF. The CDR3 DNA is TGCAGCGTTGGACAGGGCCTGGGTCAGCCCCAGCATTTT.

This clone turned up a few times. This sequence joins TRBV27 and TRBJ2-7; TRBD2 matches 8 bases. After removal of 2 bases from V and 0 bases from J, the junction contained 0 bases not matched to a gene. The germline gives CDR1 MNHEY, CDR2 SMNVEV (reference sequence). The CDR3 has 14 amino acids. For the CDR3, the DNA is TGTGCCAGCAGTTTAAGCGGGAGCTCCTACGAGCAGTACTTC. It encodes CASSLSGSSYEQYF.

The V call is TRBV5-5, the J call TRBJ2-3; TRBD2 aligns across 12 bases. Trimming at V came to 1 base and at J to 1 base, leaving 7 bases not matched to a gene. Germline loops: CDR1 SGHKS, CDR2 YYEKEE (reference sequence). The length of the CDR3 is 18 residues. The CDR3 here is CASSLRTSGVGGTDTQYF. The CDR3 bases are TGTGCCAGCAGCTTGAGGACTAGCGGGGTGGGTGGCACAGATACGCAGTATTTT.

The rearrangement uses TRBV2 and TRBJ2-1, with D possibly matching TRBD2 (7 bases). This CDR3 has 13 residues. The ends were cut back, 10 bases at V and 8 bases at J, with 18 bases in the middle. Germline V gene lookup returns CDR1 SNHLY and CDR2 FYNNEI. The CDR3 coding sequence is TGTGCCATAGGGGGGGACACCGTAGATGAGCAGTTCTTC. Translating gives CAIGGDTVDEQFF.

CDR3 coding DNA: TGTGCCAGCAGCCCCCGAGGGGGCCGAAGCTCCTACGAGCAGTACTTC. Translated, it gives CASSPRGGRSSYEQYF. The chain joins TRBV27 to TRBJ2-7; 7 bases are shared with TRBD1. Trimming removed 6 bases from V and 0 bases from J; junction bases left unmatched: 11. Germline V gives CDR1 MNHEY, CDR2 SMNVEV (reference sequence). The CDR3 totals 16 residues.

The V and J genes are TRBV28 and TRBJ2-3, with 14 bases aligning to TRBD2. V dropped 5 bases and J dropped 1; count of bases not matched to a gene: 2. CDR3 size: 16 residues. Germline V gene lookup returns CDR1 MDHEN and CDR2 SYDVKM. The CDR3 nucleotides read TGTGCCAGCAGTCTGGGACTAGCGGGAGGCACAGATACGCAGTATTTT. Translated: CASSLGLAGGTDTQYF.

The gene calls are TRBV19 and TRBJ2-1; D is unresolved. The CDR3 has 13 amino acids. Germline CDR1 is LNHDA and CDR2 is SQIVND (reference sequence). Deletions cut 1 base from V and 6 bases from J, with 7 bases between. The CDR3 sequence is CASSIVAANEQFF. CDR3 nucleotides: TGTGCCAGTAGTATAGTTGCGGCCAATGAGCAGTTCTTC.

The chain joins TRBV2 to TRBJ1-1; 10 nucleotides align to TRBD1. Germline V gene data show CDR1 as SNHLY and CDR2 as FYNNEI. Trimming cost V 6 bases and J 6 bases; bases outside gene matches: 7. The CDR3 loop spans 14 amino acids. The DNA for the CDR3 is TGTGCCAGCAGGGTAACCGGGACAGGGGCTGAAGCTTTCTTT. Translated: CASRVTGTGAEAFF.

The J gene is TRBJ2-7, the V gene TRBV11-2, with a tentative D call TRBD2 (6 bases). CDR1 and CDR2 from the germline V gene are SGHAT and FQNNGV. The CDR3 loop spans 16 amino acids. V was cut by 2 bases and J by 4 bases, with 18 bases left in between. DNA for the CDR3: TGTGCCAGCAGCTTATCGGCGGGGAGTGGTCAATACGAGCAGTACTTC. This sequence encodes CASSLSAGSGQYEQYF.

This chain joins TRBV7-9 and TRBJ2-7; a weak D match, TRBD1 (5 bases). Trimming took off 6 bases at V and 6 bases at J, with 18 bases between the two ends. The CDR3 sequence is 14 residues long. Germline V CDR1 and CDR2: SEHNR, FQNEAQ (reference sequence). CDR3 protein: CASSGSGQGREQYF. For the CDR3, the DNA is TGTGCCAGCAGTGGGTCCGGCCAGGGCCGCGAGCAGTACTTC. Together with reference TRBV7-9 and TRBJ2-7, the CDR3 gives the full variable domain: DTGVSQNPRHKITKRGQNVTFRCDPISEHNRLYWYRQTLGQGPEFLTYFQNEAQLEKSRLLSDRFSAERPKGSFSTLEIQRTEQGDSAMYLCASSGSGQGREQYFGPGTRLTVT.

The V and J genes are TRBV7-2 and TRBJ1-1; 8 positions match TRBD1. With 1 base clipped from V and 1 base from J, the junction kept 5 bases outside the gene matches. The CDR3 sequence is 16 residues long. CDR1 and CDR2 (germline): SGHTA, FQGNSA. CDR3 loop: CASSLGWDRRNTEAFF. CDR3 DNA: TGTGCCAGCAGCTTAGGCTGGGACAGGCGGAACACTGAAGCTTTCTTT.

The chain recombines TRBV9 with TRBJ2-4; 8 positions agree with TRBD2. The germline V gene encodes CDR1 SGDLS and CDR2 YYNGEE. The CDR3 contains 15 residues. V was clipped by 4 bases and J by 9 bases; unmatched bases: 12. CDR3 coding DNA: TGTGCCAGCAGCCCGGCAGCGGGAGTAGGGGGCATTCAGTACTTC. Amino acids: CASSPAAGVGGIQYF.

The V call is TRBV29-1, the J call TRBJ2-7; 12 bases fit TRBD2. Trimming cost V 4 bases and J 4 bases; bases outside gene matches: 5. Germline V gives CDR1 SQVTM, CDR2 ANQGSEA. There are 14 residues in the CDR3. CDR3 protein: CSVGGLAGPYEQYF. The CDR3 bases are TGCAGCGTTGGCGGACTAGCGGGACCATACGAGCAGTACTTC.

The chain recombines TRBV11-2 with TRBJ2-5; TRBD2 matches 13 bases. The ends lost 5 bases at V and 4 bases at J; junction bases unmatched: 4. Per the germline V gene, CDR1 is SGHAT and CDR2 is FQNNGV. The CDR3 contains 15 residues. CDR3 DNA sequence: TGTGCCAGCAGCACGAGACTAGCGGGGGGAGAGACCCAGTACTTC. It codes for CASSTRLAGGETQYF.

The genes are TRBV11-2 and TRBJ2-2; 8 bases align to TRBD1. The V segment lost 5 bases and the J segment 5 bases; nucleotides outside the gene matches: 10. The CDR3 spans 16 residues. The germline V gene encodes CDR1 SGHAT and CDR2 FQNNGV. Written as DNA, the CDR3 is TGTGCCAGCAGCCCAGGGGGCAGGGGGCTAACCGGGGAGCTGTTTTTT. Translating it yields CASSPGGRGLTGELFF.

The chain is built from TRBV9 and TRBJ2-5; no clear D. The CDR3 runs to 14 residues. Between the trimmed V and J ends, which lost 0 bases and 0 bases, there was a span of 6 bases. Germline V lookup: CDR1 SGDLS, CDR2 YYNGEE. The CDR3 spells CASSVASYQETQYF. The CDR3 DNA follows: TGTGCCAGCAGCGTAGCGTCCTACCAAGAGACCCAGTACTTC.